This T cell receptor (beta chain) was captured by sequencing in a study of blood T cells in healthy people across ages. The study, taken as a whole, reports: TCR beta diversity tracked closely with naive T cell percentage. Age brought a roughly linear fall in TCR beta diversity measured per million T cells.

As concerns this clonotype: The antigen is unknown.

A second PCR of about 7 to 12 cycles used a sample-barcoded 5' primer and a J-beta primer mix. Samples each returned at least 2.5 million CDR3-containing paired-end reads. TCRdb re-called the 5' RACE reads with MiXCR, one entry per CDR3 protein. Of approximately 790,000 distinct CDR3 sequences listed, approximately 65% are singletons. Sequencing used blood. This TCR came from a man aged 30 to 45 in good health.

The CDR3 reads CASSLPTGVNSPLHF. Here the CDR3 DNA reads TGTGCCAGCAGTTTACCTACCGGGGTTAATTCACCCCTCCACTTT. V usage is TRBV28 and J usage is TRBJ1-6; no firm D call. The germline V gene has CDR1 MDHEN and CDR2 SYDVKM. Trimming removed 2 bases from V and 6 bases from J, with 11 bases in between. This CDR3 is 15 amino acids long. Complete variable domain (other parts from reference TRBV28 and TRBJ1-6): DVKVTQSSRYLVKRTGEKVFLECVQDMDHENMFWYRQDPGLGLRLIYFSYDVKMKEKGDIPEGYSVSREKKERFSLILESASTNQTSMYLCASSLPTGVNSPLHFGNGTRLTVT.